This is a list of T cell receptor beta chains from one sample in a study of cytomegalovirus exposure and HLA in healthy donors. TCRdb keeps only in-frame clones here, not all; method: immunoSEQ multiplex PCR. This sample has some 190,000 clones, with around 78% found just once. Sequencing input: PBMCs. Receptor source: a woman aged 25 to 39 in good health and CMV-seropositive. CDR3s include the opening cysteine and the closing phenylalanine or tryptophan. D genes are given only for firm matches. Expanded clones are given a class, and other clones once, few, many or no size at all.

J: TRBJ1-5; D: TRBD1; size: NA; V: TRBV28; DNA: TGTGCCGGCAGAAGGCAGGGGGCGAGGGGCAATCAGCCCCAGCATTTT; CDR3: CAGRRQGARGNQPQHF
J: TRBJ2-7; D: TRBD2; size: few; V: TRBV6-1; DNA: TGTGCCAGCAGTGAAGCCCCCAGCGGGGGCTACGAGCAGTACTTC; CDR3: CASSEAPSGGYEQYF
J: TRBJ1-6; D: NA; size: NA; V: TRBV11-2; DNA: TGTGCCAGCAGCTTACTCTCGGGTTCACCCCTCCACTTT; CDR3: CASSLLSGSPLHF
J: TRBJ1-2; D: NA; size: once; V: TRBV6-4; DNA: TGTGCCAGCTACGGAGAGCCTGCTAACTATGGCTACACCTTC; CDR3: CASYGEPANYGYTF
J: TRBJ2-5; D: NA; size: NA; V: TRBV28; DNA: TGTGCCAGCAGTCCCTCTGCCCAGGGAAAAGAGACCCAGTACTTC; CDR3: CASSPSAQGKETQYF
J: TRBJ1-6; D: TRBD1; size: NA; V: TRBV28; DNA: TGTGCCAGCAGCCTAACAGGGGATAATTCACCCCTCCACTTT; CDR3: CASSLTGDNSPLHF
J: TRBJ2-5; D: NA; size: NA; V: TRBV4-3; DNA: TGCGCCAGCAGCCAAGACAGGGGCCAAGAGACCCAGTACTTC; CDR3: CASSQDRGQETQYF
J: TRBJ2-2; D: NA; size: NA; V: TRBV5-1; DNA: TGCGCCAGCAGCTTGGTCGGGGGGCAATACACCGGGGAGCTGTTTTTT; CDR3: CASSLVGGQYTGELFF
J: TRBJ2-5; D: NA; size: few; V: TRBV5-1; DNA: TGCGCCAGCAGCTTACAGGGAGATTGGCAAGAGACCCAGTACTTC; CDR3: CASSLQGDWQETQYF
J: TRBJ1-3; D: TRBD1; size: NA; V: TRBV28; DNA: TGTGCCAGCAGGCGGACAGGAGCCTCTGGAAACACCATATATTTT; CDR3: CASRRTGASGNTIYF
J: TRBJ2-7; D: NA; size: NA; V: TRBV9; DNA: TGTGCCAGCAGCGGGTTGGGGATCGATCAAGGGGTCTACGAGCAGTACTTC; CDR3: CASSGLGIDQGVYEQYF
J: TRBJ1-5; D: NA; size: NA; V: TRBV5-8; DNA: TGTGCCAGCAGGGATGAGGTTTATCAGCCCCAGCATTTT; CDR3: CASRDEVYQPQHF
J: TRBJ1-3; D: NA; size: NA; V: TRBV7-2; DNA: TGTGCCAGCAGCTTAACCACCCAGGGGACCATATATTTT; CDR3: CASSLTTQGTIYF
J: TRBJ1-1; D: TRBD1; size: NA; V: TRBV11-1; DNA: TGTGCCAGCAGCCCTCGGACAGGACCGGCCACTGAAGCTTTCTTT; CDR3: CASSPRTGPATEAFF
J: TRBJ1-2; D: NA; size: few; V: TRBV4-3; DNA: TGCGCCAGCAGCCAAGAGGTAACAGCTTATGGCTACACCTTC; CDR3: CASSQEVTAYGYTF
J: TRBJ2-5; D: NA; size: NA; V: TRBV7-9; DNA: TGTGCCAGCAACGCAGGGAAGGGTGGGGCCCAGTACTTC; CDR3: CASNAGKGGAQYF
J: TRBJ2-7; D: NA; size: NA; V: TRBV4-2; DNA: TGTGCCAGCAGCCAATTGGCCCAGGCCGACTACGAGCAGTACTTC; CDR3: CASSQLAQADYEQYF
J: TRBJ2-2; D: NA; size: NA; V: TRBV6-1; DNA: TGTGCCAGCAGTGAGGACTCGTGGCGTACCGCGACCGGGGAGCTGTTTTTT; CDR3: CASSEDSWRTATGELFF
J: TRBJ2-4; D: NA; size: NA; V: TRBV7-2; DNA: TGTGCCAGCAGCGTGGCGGACATTCAGTACTTC; CDR3: CASSVADIQYF
J: TRBJ2-7; D: TRBD2; size: few; V: TRBV7-3; DNA: TGTGCCAGCAGCCTCGCGGCGGGAGTTGCCTACGAGCAGTACTTC; CDR3: CASSLAAGVAYEQYF
J: TRBJ2-1; D: NA; size: few; V: TRBV2; DNA: TGTGCCAGCAGGGGAGAGGGGGGGGCTGACAATGAGCAGTTCTTC; CDR3: CASRGEGGADNEQFF
J: TRBJ1-1; D: NA; size: NA; V: TRBV11-2; DNA: TGTGCCAGCAGCTTCGTCGAAGCTTTCTTT; CDR3: CASSFVEAFF
J: TRBJ2-7; D: TRBD2; size: NA; V: TRBV30; DNA: TGTGCCTGGCCCCCTCAGGGGCTAGCGGGAGGGCGGGACGAGCAGTACTTC; CDR3: CAWPPQGLAGGRDEQYF
J: TRBJ2-5; D: TRBD2; size: NA; V: TRBV29-1; DNA: TGCAGCGTTGGATCGCGGGGGGGCGAGGTTGAGGGCAGGGAGACCCAGTACTTC; CDR3: CSVGSRGGEVEGRETQYF
J: TRBJ2-3; D: NA; size: once; V: TRBV6-6; DNA: TGTGCCAGCAGATCAACCGGGGATACGCAGTATTTT; CDR3: CASRSTGDTQYF
J: TRBJ1-5; D: NA; size: NA; V: TRBV4-1; DNA: TGCGCCAGCAGCCCCAGGGTTATCAGTCAGCCCCAGCATTTT; CDR3: CASSPRVISQPQHF
J: TRBJ1-1; D: NA; size: NA; V: TRBV6-1; DNA: TGTGCCAGCACCCTAATTCGAGGGGGCACTGAAGCTTTCTTT; CDR3: CASTLIRGGTEAFF
J: TRBJ2-5; D: TRBD1; size: NA; V: TRBV4-1; DNA: TGCGCCAGCAGCCAAGTCTCCGGACAGGGGCGAGAGACCCAGTACTTC; CDR3: CASSQVSGQGRETQYF
J: TRBJ1-1; D: NA; size: NA; V: TRBV7-9; DNA: TGTTCCAGCAGCTTACAGGTCACTGAAGCTTTCTTT; CDR3: CSSSLQVTEAFF
J: TRBJ2-6; D: NA; size: NA; V: TRBV6-1; DNA: TGTGCCAGCAGTGAACGCAGGGCCGGGGCCAACGTCCTGACTTTC; CDR3: CASSERRAGANVLTF
J: TRBJ1-2; D: TRBD1; size: NA; V: TRBV4-1; DNA: TGCGCCAGCAGCCAAGCTAGGGGGCGCGGGAACTATGGCTACACCTTC; CDR3: CASSQARGRGNYGYTF
J: TRBJ1-2; D: TRBD1; size: NA; V: TRBV28; DNA: TGTGCCAGCAGTGGGCCTAGGACAGGGAGGGGCTATGGCTACACCTTC; CDR3: CASSGPRTGRGYGYTF
J: TRBJ1-1; D: NA; size: NA; V: TRBV7-9; DNA: TGTGCCAGCAGCGCAACTGGGACACCTCGAGAAGCTTTCTTT; CDR3: CASSATGTPREAFF
J: TRBJ2-2; D: TRBD2; size: once; V: TRBV9; DNA: TGTGCCAGCAGCCCAGCCGGGGGAGCGGGAGGGGGGACCGGGGAGCTGTTTTTT; CDR3: CASSPAGGAGGGTGELFF
J: TRBJ2-1; D: NA; size: NA; V: TRBV6-5; DNA: TGTGCCAGCAGTTACGACATTAGCGGCTACAATGAGCAGTTCTTC; CDR3: CASSYDISGYNEQFF
J: TRBJ2-7; D: TRBD1; size: once; V: TRBV9; DNA: TGTGCCAGCAGCGTAGGGGCAGGGGGCTACTACGAGCAGTACTTC; CDR3: CASSVGAGGYYEQYF
J: TRBJ1-1; D: TRBD1; size: NA; V: TRBV10-3; DNA: TGTGCCACCGGGGACTATGGACAGGGGACTGAAGCTTTCTTT; CDR3: CATGDYGQGTEAFF
J: TRBJ2-5; D: TRBD2; size: NA; V: TRBV30; DNA: TGTGCCTGGAGTGCCGGGACTAGCGACCAAGAGACCCAGTACTTC; CDR3: CAWSAGTSDQETQYF
J: TRBJ2-1; D: TRBD2; size: NA; V: TRBV5-1; DNA: TGCGCCAGCAGCTTGGGTAGCGGGAGGGACAATGAGCAGTTCTTC; CDR3: CASSLGSGRDNEQFF
J: TRBJ2-1; D: NA; size: NA; V: TRBV28; DNA: TGTGCCAGCAAGGTTGGCAGCGACAATGAGCAGTTCTTC; CDR3: CASKVGSDNEQFF
J: TRBJ2-7; D: TRBD1; size: NA; V: TRBV9; DNA: TGTGCCAGCAGCCTCGCACAGGGGTCCTCCTACGAGCAGTACTTC; CDR3: CASSLAQGSSYEQYF
J: TRBJ2-3; D: NA; size: NA; V: TRBV9; DNA: TGTGCCAGCAGCCCCTTTGAGGGGGGGCGCACAGATACGCAGTATTTT; CDR3: CASSPFEGGRTDTQYF
J: TRBJ2-7; D: TRBD2; size: NA; V: TRBV2; DNA: TGTGCCAGCAGTCCTCCGGGACTAGCGGACTCCTACGAGCAGTACTTC; CDR3: CASSPPGLADSYEQYF
J: TRBJ2-5; D: TRBD2; size: few; V: TRBV10-3; DNA: TGTGCCAGCAGGGAGGGGAGGTACCAAGAGACCCAGTACTTC; CDR3: CASREGRYQETQYF
J: TRBJ2-7; D: TRBD1; size: NA; V: TRBV7-9; DNA: TGTGCCAGCAGCTTTAGGACAGGGGGACAGGGGGACGAGCAGTACTTC; CDR3: CASSFRTGGQGDEQYF
J: TRBJ1-1; D: TRBD1; size: NA; V: TRBV5-4; DNA: TGTGCCAGCAGCCTATCCGGGACAGGGGGCATCACTGAAGCTTTCTTT; CDR3: CASSLSGTGGITEAFF
J: TRBJ2-6; D: TRBD1; size: NA; V: TRBV9; DNA: TGTGCCAGCAGCGCATCCGGGACAGCCTTCTCTGGGGCCAACGTCCTGACTTTC; CDR3: CASSASGTAFSGANVLTF
J: TRBJ2-1; D: NA; size: few; V: TRBV25-1; DNA: TGTGCCAGCAGTGAACAGGGTATGACTGGGAATGAGCAGTTCTTC; CDR3: CASSEQGMTGNEQFF
J: TRBJ2-7; D: TRBD1; size: NA; V: TRBV19; DNA: TGTGCCAGTAGTAAGGGACAGGGGATCCACGAGCAGTACTTC; CDR3: CASSKGQGIHEQYF
J: TRBJ2-3; D: NA; size: few; V: TRBV7-2; DNA: TGTGCCAGCAGCCCCCTTCGGGTAGCAGATACGCAGTATTTT; CDR3: CASSPLRVADTQYF
J: TRBJ2-3; D: TRBD2; size: NA; V: TRBV4-2; DNA: TGTGCCAGCAGCCAGACTAGCGGTACCACAGATACGCAGTATTTT; CDR3: CASSQTSGTTDTQYF
J: TRBJ2-7; D: NA; size: NA; V: TRBV4-1; DNA: TGCGCCAGCAGCTTTAATGCAGGGTACGAGCAGTACTTC; CDR3: CASSFNAGYEQYF
J: TRBJ2-7; D: NA; size: NA; V: TRBV4-3; DNA: TGCGCCAGCAGCCAAGATCAGCGGACGGCCTACGAGCAGTACTTC; CDR3: CASSQDQRTAYEQYF
J: TRBJ1-1; D: NA; size: once; V: TRBV5-1; DNA: TGCGCCAGCAGTACAGGAGCGAACACTGAAGCTTTCTTT; CDR3: CASSTGANTEAFF